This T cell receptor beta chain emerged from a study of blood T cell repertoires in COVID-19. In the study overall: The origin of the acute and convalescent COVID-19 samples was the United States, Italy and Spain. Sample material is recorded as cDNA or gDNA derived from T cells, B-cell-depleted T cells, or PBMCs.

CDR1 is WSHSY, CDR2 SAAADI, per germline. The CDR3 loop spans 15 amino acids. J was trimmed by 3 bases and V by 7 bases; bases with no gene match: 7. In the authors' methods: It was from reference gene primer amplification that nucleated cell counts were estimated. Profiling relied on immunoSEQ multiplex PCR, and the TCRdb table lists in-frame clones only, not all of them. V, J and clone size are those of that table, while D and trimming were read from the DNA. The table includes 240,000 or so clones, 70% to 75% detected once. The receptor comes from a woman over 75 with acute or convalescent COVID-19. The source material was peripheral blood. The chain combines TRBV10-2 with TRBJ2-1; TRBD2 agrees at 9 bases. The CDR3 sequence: CASTVAGANYNEQFF. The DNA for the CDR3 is TGCGCCAGCACAGTAGCGGGGGCCAACTACAATGAGCAGTTCTTC.